The entry below gives a single T cell receptor (beta chain) sequence along with its context. The antigen remains undetermined. This specimen belongs to a study of cytomegalovirus exposure and HLA in healthy donors. The wider study: HLA-typed donors contributed about 85 million unique TCRs, which were held in an early data release.

The PCR had 60 Vbeta and 13 Jbeta primers. The table came from immunoSEQ multiplex PCR; TCRdb's copy has only in-frame clones and leaves some out. Among roughly 230,000 clones listed, about 85% were seen once. Study-wide findings and caveats: As a later analysis revealed, most CMV-associated TCR beta chains appeared HLA-restricted. Most TCR beta V segments were productive about 87% or about 30% of the time in an earlier analysis. Later analysis placed DRB1 highest and HLA-C lowest in TCR association rates, which differed by HLA locus.

The clonotype originates from a girl aged 2 to 9 in good health and CMV-seronegative. The sequenced sample consisted of PBMCs.

CDR3 bases: TGTGCCAGCAGTTTCAGGGGTCCCTATGGCTACACCTTC. This codes for CASSFRGPYGYTF. The genes are TRBV6-5 and TRBJ1-2, with D tentatively TRBD1 (6 bases). Trimming pared 4 bases from V and 4 bases from J, leaving 10 bases between. Germline V lookup: CDR1 MNHEY, CDR2 SVGAGI. The CDR3 is made up of 13 amino acids.